A single sample gave rise to the 20 T cell receptor beta chains below, sequenced in a study of cytomegalovirus exposure and HLA in healthy donors. PCR amplification relied on 60 Vbeta primers (plus 13 Jbeta primers). Here immunoSEQ multiplex PCR was the method, and the copy in TCRdb shows in-frame clones only, minus some. In the table there are about 130,000 clones, 80% of which are singletons. Source material: PBMCs. The receptors shown here come from a woman aged 35 to 49 in good health and CMV-seronegative.

The chain uses TRBV9 and TRBJ2-5; perhaps TRBD2 as D (5 bases). From germline, CDR1 is SGDLS and CDR2 YYNGEE. The CDR3 extends over 14 amino acids. V lost 0 bases and J 5 bases, leaving 11 bases between the germline ends. CDR3 DNA: TGTGCCAGCAGCGTAGGTGTGGAGCGGGAGACCCAGTACTTC. It is translated as CASSVGVERETQYF.

V is TRBV5-1 and J is TRBJ1-3; D call uncertain. The germline V gene has CDR1 SGHRS and CDR2 YFSETQ. The V gene lost 5 bases and the J gene lost 3 bases, with 12 bases spanning the gap. This CDR3 has 14 residues. CDR3 nucleotides: TGCGCCAGCAGTAGGACGGACTATGGAAACACCATATATTTT. Its translation: CASSRTDYGNTIYF.

The rearrangement uses TRBV6-4 and TRBJ2-1, with 11 bases fitting TRBD2. Germline-derived CDR1 and CDR2 are MRHNA and SNTAGT. The V segment lost 6 bases and the J segment 4 bases; nucleotides outside the gene matches: 5. The CDR3 sequence is 15 residues long. For the CDR3, the DNA is TGTGCCAGCAGCTCCCTAGCGGGGGGATACAATGAGCAGTTCTTC. Its protein is CASSSLAGGYNEQFF.

This clone has only a few counts. The CDR3 DNA sequence: TGTGCCAGCAGCGTAGCGGACCAGGGGGAGGCACTTTGGGGACCCCTCCACTTT. It yields the protein CASSVADQGEALWGPLHF. The chain is built from TRBV9 and TRBJ1-6; 7 positions match TRBD1. V lost 0 bases to trimming and J lost 12 bases; unmatched junction nucleotides: 18. CDR1 is SGDLS and CDR2 is YYNGEE in the germline V gene. There are 18 residues in the CDR3.

The chain has TRBV9 and TRBJ2-3; 7 bases fit TRBD1. There are 13 residues in the CDR3. V gave up 5 bases and J gave up 4 bases; unmatched junction bases: 4. Germline V gives CDR1 SGDLS, CDR2 YYNGEE. CDR3 residues: CASRRQGSDTQYF. In nucleotides, the CDR3 is TGTGCCAGCAGAAGACAGGGCTCAGATACGCAGTATTTT.

The chain links TRBV28 to TRBJ2-7, with D possibly TRBD2 on 7 matching bases. Per the germline V gene, CDR1 is MDHEN and CDR2 is SYDVKM. The CDR3 totals 16 residues. V was trimmed by 3 bases and J by 5 bases, leaving 20 bases between them. This CDR3 reads CASSFLRGRAGDEQYF. The CDR3 DNA sequence: TGTGCCAGCAGTTTTTTAAGGGGGAGGGCCGGGGACGAGCAGTACTTC.

J is TRBJ1-5 and V is TRBV19; 7 nucleotides align to TRBD1. CDR1 is LNHDA and CDR2 is SQIVND in the germline V gene (reference sequence). CDR3 length: 14 residues. The J segment lost 7 bases and the V segment lost 3 bases, leaving 6 bases of the junction unmatched. CDR3 loop: CASSMGRGQQPQHF. CDR3 bases: TGTGCCAGTAGTATGGGCAGGGGACAGCAGCCCCAGCATTTT. Filled out from reference TRBV19 and TRBJ1-5, the complete variable domain reads DGGITQSPKYLFRKEGQNVTLSCEQNLNHDAMYWYRQDPGQGLRLIYYSQIVNDFQKGDIAEGYSVSREKKESFPLTVTSAQKNPTAFYLCASSMGRGQQPQHFGDGTRLSIL.

The chain links TRBV18 to TRBJ1-1, with TRBD1 as a possible D gene (5 bases). V was trimmed by 3 bases and J by 8 bases, leaving 10 bases between them. The germline gives CDR1 KGHSH, CDR2 LQKENI. This CDR3 has 12 residues. Here the CDR3 reads CASSPARGEAFF. CDR3 nucleotide sequence: TGTGCCAGCTCACCTGCAAGGGGCGAAGCTTTCTTT. The full variable domain, completed using reference TRBV18 and TRBJ1-1, is NAGVMQNPRHLVRRRGQEARLRCSPMKGHSHVYWYRQLPEEGLKFMVYLQKENIIDESGMPKERFSAEFPKEGPSILRIQQVVRGDSAAYFCASSPARGEAFFGQGTRLTVV.

The J gene is TRBJ1-6, the V gene TRBV15; D may be TRBD1 (5 bases). Germline CDR1 and CDR2: LNHNV and YYDKDF (reference sequence). The V end lost 0 bases, the J end lost 10 bases, and 16 bases lay between the germline ends. The CDR3 covers 16 residues. The CDR3 spells CATSRDLPRARSPLHF. CDR3 in DNA: TGTGCCACCAGCAGAGATCTACCCAGGGCCCGGTCACCCCTCCACTTT.

This rearrangement joins TRBV7-2 to TRBJ2-2; TRBD2 aligns across 10 bases. CDR3 length equals 17 residues. From germline, CDR1 is SGHTA and CDR2 FQGNSA. J gave up 5 bases and V 5 bases, and 11 bases lay outside the gene matches. The CDR3 here is CASSPLSGGWMTGELFF. As DNA, the CDR3 is TGTGCCAGCAGCCCCCTTAGCGGGGGGTGGATGACCGGGGAGCTGTTTTTT. Combining the CDR3 with reference TRBV7-2 and TRBJ2-2 gives the whole variable domain GAGVSQSPSNKVTEKGKDVELRCDPISGHTALYWYRQSLGQGLEFLIYFQGNSAPDKSGLPSDRFSAERTGGSVSTLTIQRTQQEDSAVYLCASSPLSGGWMTGELFFGEGSRLTVL.

In this sample, this clone turned up once. The gene calls are TRBV10-3 and TRBJ1-2; 7 positions agree with TRBD1. The germline CDR1 and CDR2 sequences are ENHRY and SYGVKD. Trimming cost V 3 bases and J 3 bases; bases outside gene matches: 7. The CDR3 has 15 residues. CDR3 bases: TGTGCCATCAGTGACGTCGACAGGGCGGACTATGGCTACACCTTC. Its translation: CAISDVDRADYGYTF.

With respect to this clone: Compared with germline, one end of the junction differs, possibly owing to a read error. The chain couples TRBV7-7 to TRBJ2-5; 10 nucleotides match TRBD2. Germline V lookup: CDR1 SSHAT, CDR2 FNYEAQ (reference sequence). The CDR3 runs 17 residues. CDR3 in amino acids: CASSIRGLADSRETQYF. The CDR3, as DNA: TGTGCTAGCAGCATTAGAGGACTAGCGGATTCTCGAGAGACCCAGTACTTC.

This clone is a singleton in its sample. The genes are TRBV5-6 and TRBJ1-5, with a possible D match to TRBD1 (5 bases). From germline, CDR1 is SGHDT and CDR2 YYEEEE. Trimming shortened V by 2 bases and J by 3 bases, and 12 bases separated the two germline ends. This CDR3 has 15 residues. This CDR3 reads CASSLRTRPNQPQHF. The CDR3 nucleotides are TGTGCCAGCAGCTTAAGGACACGTCCCAATCAGCCCCAGCATTTT. Together with reference TRBV5-6 and TRBJ1-5, the CDR3 gives the full variable domain: DAGVTQSPTHLIKTRGQQVTLRCSPKSGHDTVSWYQQALGQGPQFIFQYYEEEERQRGNFPDRFSGHQFPNYSSELNVNALLLGDSALYLCASSLRTRPNQPQHFGDGTRLSIL.

V is TRBV4-2 and J is TRBJ2-3, with D possibly matching TRBD2 (5 bases). Trimming shortened V by 4 bases and J by 0 bases, and 14 bases separated the two germline ends. The CDR3 is made up of 16 amino acids. Looked up from germline, CDR1 is LGHNA and CDR2 is YNFKEQ. CDR3 coding DNA: TGTGCCAGCAGCCCCGTAGCGTTGGGCAGCACAGATACGCAGTATTTT. Translated, it gives CASSPVALGSTDTQYF.

The rearrangement links TRBV18 to TRBJ1-1; 7 bases match TRBD1. The CDR3 is 15 amino acids. V was clipped by 3 bases and J by 4 bases; unmatched bases: 8. Per germline, CDR1 KGHSH and CDR2 LQKENI. The CDR3 nucleotides are TGTGCCAGCTCACCGAGAGGGGGCGCCGGCACTGAAGCTTTCTTT. Translation: CASSPRGGAGTEAFF.

The J gene is TRBJ2-3, the V gene TRBV7-2; 7 nucleotides line up with TRBD1. The CDR3 runs to 16 residues. J was trimmed by 0 bases and V by 1 base; bases with no gene match: 4. Germline assignment: CDR1 SGHTA and CDR2 FQGNSA. The CDR3 coding sequence is TGTGCCAGCAGCTTAGGGGGACAGACCAGCACAGATACGCAGTATTTT. It yields the protein CASSLGGQTSTDTQYF.

This clone showed up just a few times. J is TRBJ1-1 and V is TRBV5-1; the D is unclear. Germline V gene lookup returns CDR1 SGHRS and CDR2 YFSETQ. V dropped 4 bases and J dropped 1 base, with 8 bases sitting between them. This CDR3 contains 13 residues. The DNA of the CDR3 is TGCGCCAGCAGCCCCGGAGGGAACACTGAAGCTTTCTTT. Protein product: CASSPGGNTEAFF.

The J gene is TRBJ2-5, the V gene TRBV7-8, with no clear D. The CDR3 loop spans 15 amino acids. Germline V gene sequence: CDR1 SGHVS, CDR2 FQNEAQ. Trimming removed 5 bases at V and 1 base at J, with 14 bases between. The CDR3 DNA is TGTGCCAGCAGCGATCCCGAACAGATCCAAGAGACCCAGTACTTC. Amino acid sequence: CASSDPEQIQETQYF.

The DNA for the CDR3 is TGTGCCAGCAGTTTAGATAGTAGCTCCTACAATGAGCAGTTCTTC. Its protein is CASSLDSSSYNEQFF. This sequence joins TRBV27 and TRBJ2-1; the D is unclear. Germline loops: CDR1 MNHEY, CDR2 SMNVEV (reference sequence). This CDR3 is built from 15 residues. V lost 2 bases and J lost 0, with 8 bases in between.

A word on this clone: A junction end diverges from the germline sequence, so it may reflect a read error. The chain has TRBV28 and TRBJ2-7; D possibly corresponds to TRBD2 (6 bases). Germline-derived CDR1 and CDR2 are MDHEN and SYDVKM. This CDR3 has 15 amino acids. The CDR3 region has the DNA TGTCCCAGCAGTTTTCGAGGGACTCGCTCCTACGAGCAGTACTTC. It yields the protein CPSSFRGTRSYEQYF.